Presented here are 18 T cell receptor beta chains from one specimen sequenced in a study of T cells after yellow fever vaccination. TCRdb reprocessed the 5' RACE reads via MiXCR and lists one record per CDR3 protein. The sample includes about 260,000 distinct CDR3 sequences, around 13% of them seen just once. This material consisted of CD4+ T cells sorted from PBMCs, taken 45 days after the yellow fever booster vaccination. Receptor source: a man under 40 who received the YFV17D yellow fever vaccine.

The genes are TRBV20-1 and TRBJ2-5; D gene ambiguous. The CDR3 sequence is 15 residues long. Germline V gene sequence: CDR1 DFQATT, CDR2 SNEGSKA (reference sequence). V lost 1 base to trimming and J lost 2 bases, with 14 bases between them. CDR3 region: CSARVPMTGQETQYF. CDR3 nucleotide sequence: TGCAGTGCTAGAGTTCCCATGACTGGTCAAGAGACCCAGTACTTC.

The gene calls are TRBV7-2 and TRBJ2-7, with D hard to call. Germline CDR1 is SGHTA and CDR2 is FQGNSA. Trimming took 6 bases from V and 1 from J, leaving 13 bases between them. This CDR3 comprises 14 residues. CDR3 in amino acids: CASSASQASYEQYF. The CDR3 DNA reads as TGTGCCAGCAGTGCATCTCAGGCGTCCTACGAGCAGTACTTC.

This chain connects TRBV16 to TRBJ1-1; D not certain. Trimming took off 1 base at V and 9 bases at J, with 15 bases between the two ends. Germline lookup yields CDR1 KGHSY and CDR2 FQNENV. The length of the CDR3 is 14 residues. The chain's CDR3 is CASSQLQGTLKAFF. For the CDR3, the DNA is TGTGCCAGCAGCCAATTGCAAGGAACACTGAAAGCTTTCTTT.

This clonotype was seen only a few times. V is TRBV5-1 and J is TRBJ2-7, with 9 nucleotides matching TRBD1. The trim removed 1 base at V and 2 bases at J, leaving 7 bases unmatched. Germline CDR1 and CDR2: SGHRS and YFSETQ. The CDR3 runs 16 residues. Here the CDR3 DNA reads TGCGCCAGCAGCTTGACTGGCGGGACAGGGCCCTACGAGCAGTACTTC. Its translation: CASSLTGGTGPYEQYF.

The chain is built from TRBV12-3 or TRBV12-4 and TRBJ1-6; D gene uncertain. V was clipped by 6 bases and J by 6 bases, with 9 bases between them. The CDR3 contains 13 residues. The chain's CDR3 is CASSTRTNSPLHF. The CDR3 DNA reads as TGTGCCAGCAGCACCCGAACTAATTCACCCCTCCACTTT.

The rearrangement joins TRBV9 to TRBJ2-6; no reliable D call. This CDR3 is built from 18 residues. V lost 0 bases, J lost 2 bases, and 15 bases lay in between. Germline V CDR1 and CDR2: SGDLS, YYNGEE. The CDR3 nucleotides read TGTGCCAGCAGCGTAGCACCCTCCTCCGTTACTGGGGCCAACGTCCTGACTTTC. Amino acid sequence: CASSVAPSSVTGANVLTF.

This clonotype was counted a few times. The chain joins TRBV7-2 to TRBJ2-1, with 8 bases identical to TRBD2. This CDR3 contains 17 residues. The ends lost 4 bases at V and 7 bases at J; junction bases unmatched: 15. The V gene's germline CDR1 is SGHTA and CDR2 FQGNSA. CDR3 residues: CASSSGLDVNKRNEQFF. CDR3 bases: TGTGCCAGCAGCTCGGGACTAGATGTCAATAAGAGGAATGAGCAGTTCTTC. Filled out from reference TRBV7-2 and TRBJ2-1, the complete variable domain reads GAGVSQSPSNKVTEKGKDVELRCDPISGHTALYWYRQSLGQGLEFLIYFQGNSAPDKSGLPSDRFSAERTGGSVSTLTIQRTQQEDSAVYLCASSSGLDVNKRNEQFFGPGTRLTVL.

In its sample, this clonotype was seen a few times. The rearrangement links TRBV5-1 to TRBJ1-1, with unresolved D. The V and J ends lost 0 bases and 4 bases respectively, with 13 bases between them. The CDR3 has 15 residues. Germline V gives CDR1 SGHRS, CDR2 YFSETQ. In nucleotides, the CDR3 is TGCGCCAGCAGCTTGGCGGTAGGTATATCCACTGAAGCTTTCTTT. It yields the protein CASSLAVGISTEAFF. Variable domain in full (rest from reference TRBV5-1 and TRBJ1-1): KAGVTQTPRYLIKTRGQQVTLSCSPISGHRSVSWYQQTPGQGLQFLFEYFSETQRNKGNFPGRFSGRQFSNSRSEMNVSTLELGDSALYLCASSLAVGISTEAFFGQGTRLTVV.

This clonotype was recorded a few times. The chain employs TRBV15 and TRBJ2-5; D is perhaps TRBD1 or TRBD2 (5 bases each). Between the trimmed V and J ends, which lost 1 base and 3 bases, there was a span of 6 bases. The CDR3 totals 13 residues. Per germline, CDR1 LNHNV and CDR2 YYDKDF (reference sequence). The CDR3: CATSRVGEETQYF. The CDR3 DNA reads TGTGCCACCAGCAGAGTGGGGGAAGAGACCCAGTACTTC.

The V call is TRBV6-5, the J call TRBJ2-3; 12 bases fit TRBD2. The CDR3 is 16 residues long. J was trimmed by 4 bases and V by 0 bases; bases with no gene match: 2. CDR1 is MNHEY and CDR2 is SVGAGI in the germline V gene. CDR3 nucleotides: TGTGCCAGCAGTTACTCGACTAGCGGGAGCCCAGATACGCAGTATTTT. It specifies CASSYSTSGSPDTQYF.

The chain has TRBV12-3 or TRBV12-4 and TRBJ1-1, with D unresolved. V dropped 2 bases and J dropped 1 base, with 8 bases sitting between them. CDR3 length equals 14 residues. The CDR3 reads CASSLNIQNTEAFF. CDR3 sequence (DNA): TGTGCCAGCAGTTTAAATATCCAGAACACTGAAGCTTTCTTT.

The CDR3 DNA follows: TGTGCCAGCAGCTCCGGCCGAACCAACCGGCCAGATACGCAGTATTTT. Its translation is CASSSGRTNRPDTQYF. The rearrangement links TRBV11-2 to TRBJ2-3, with no clear D. The V end lost 4 bases, the J end lost 4 bases, and 18 bases lay between the germline ends. The germline V gene has CDR1 SGHAT and CDR2 FQNNGV. There are 16 residues in the CDR3.

This clonotype has just a few counts. An end of the junction does not agree with germline; a read error may underlie this. The CDR3 reads CASSLGLRSEQFF. The CDR3 nucleotides are TGTGCTAGCAGCTTAGGTCTAAGGAGTGAGCAGTTCTTC. V usage is TRBV7-7 and J usage is TRBJ2-1; D is undetermined. CDR3 length: 13 amino acids. Germline V gene sequence: CDR1 SSHAT, CDR2 FNYEAQ (reference sequence).

The V gene is TRBV2, the J gene TRBJ2-6; D might be TRBD2 (6 bases). Looked up from germline, CDR1 is SNHLY and CDR2 is FYNNEI. This CDR3 is built from 17 residues. V lost 6 bases and J 2 bases, leaving 17 bases between the germline ends. CDR3: CASRTLEAGTGANVLTF. CDR3 nucleotide sequence: TGTGCCAGCAGGACCCTAGAGGCGGGAACTGGGGCCAACGTCCTGACTTTC.

This clonotype came up many times. The rearrangement joins TRBV20-1 to TRBJ2-1; D is undetermined. The V end was cut by 3 bases, the J end by 8 bases, with 14 bases between. Germline loops: CDR1 DFQATT, CDR2 SNEGSKA (reference sequence). The CDR3 is made up of 13 amino acids. CDR3 bases: TGCAGTGCTAGTGTAGGCCGTGTCTATGAGCAGTTCTTC. Translation: CSASVGRVYEQFF.

Only a few counts were recorded for this clonotype. The chain joins TRBV5-5 to TRBJ2-5; a possible D gene is TRBD2 (5 bases). This CDR3 has 15 residues. CDR1 SGHKS and CDR2 YYEKEE come from the germline V gene (reference sequence). V gave up 5 bases and J gave up 3 bases, with 17 bases separating them. Here the CDR3 DNA reads TGTGCCAGCAGACTAGGGCCTGGTTGGGAAGAGACCCAGTACTTC. Translation: CASRLGPGWEETQYF. Full variable domain (remainder filled in from reference TRBV5-5 and TRBJ2-5): DAGVTQSPTHLIKTRGQQVTLRCSPISGHKSVSWYQQVLGQGPQFIFQYYEKEERGRGNFPDRFSARQFPNYSSELNVNALLLGDSALYLCASRLGPGWEETQYFGPGTRLLVL.

The count of this clonotype is one. The chain uses TRBV29-1 and TRBJ2-5; D perhaps matches TRBD1 (5 bases). The germline V and J ends were trimmed by 2 bases and 5 bases, with 9 bases remaining between them. The CDR3 contains 12 residues. Germline V gives CDR1 SQVTM, CDR2 ANQGSEA. CDR3 protein: CSVEPRVETQYF. Written as DNA, the CDR3 is TGCAGCGTTGAACCCAGGGTGGAGACCCAGTACTTC.

This sequence joins TRBV12-3 or TRBV12-4 and TRBJ2-7; 8 nucleotides align to TRBD2. Germline trimming cut 7 bases from V and 0 bases from J; bases unmatched to any gene: 11. CDR3 length: 16 residues. The CDR3 DNA reads TGTGCCAGCACCCAGGCCGCGGGAGGCAGCTCCTACGAGCAGTACTTC. Its protein product is CASTQAAGGSSYEQYF.